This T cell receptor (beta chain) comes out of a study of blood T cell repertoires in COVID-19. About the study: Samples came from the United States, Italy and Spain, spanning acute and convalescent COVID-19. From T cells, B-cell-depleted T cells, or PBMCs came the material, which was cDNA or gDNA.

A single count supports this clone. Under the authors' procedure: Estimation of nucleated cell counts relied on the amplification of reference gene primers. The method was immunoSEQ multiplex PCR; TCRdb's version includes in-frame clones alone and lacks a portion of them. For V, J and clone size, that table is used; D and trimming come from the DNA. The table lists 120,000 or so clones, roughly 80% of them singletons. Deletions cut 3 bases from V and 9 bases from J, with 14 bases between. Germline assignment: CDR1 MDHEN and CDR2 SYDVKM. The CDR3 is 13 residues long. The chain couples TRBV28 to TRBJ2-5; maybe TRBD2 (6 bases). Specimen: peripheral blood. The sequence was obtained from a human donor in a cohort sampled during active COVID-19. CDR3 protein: CASSLKREMPQYF. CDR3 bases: TGTGCCAGCAGTTTGAAACGGGAGATGCCCCAGTACTTC.